Below, 23 T cell receptor beta chains from the same sample are listed, as sequenced in a study of shared clonotypes between healthy human individuals. Sequencing was performed with immunoSEQ multiplex PCR; in TCRdb, only in-frame clones are kept and a portion is missing. Of 2.3 million or so clones listed, approximately 95% were seen once; the top ten hold about 0.41%. The sequencing input was naive CD4+ T cells from PBMCs. This sample's subset: CD45RA+ positively selected. The receptors were gathered from a man aged 18 to 35 in good health. Some clones in this sample may be carry-over from other donors' samples.

This rearrangement joins TRBV18 to TRBJ2-7; TRBD2 is a possible D gene (6 bases). This CDR3 has 14 residues. Germline V lookup: CDR1 KGHSH, CDR2 LQKENI. V was trimmed by 1 base and J by 5 bases, leaving 12 bases between them. The CDR3 loop is CASSPLGGTHEQYF. In DNA, the CDR3 is TGTGCCAGCTCACCACTCGGGGGTACGCACGAGCAGTACTTC.

The rearrangement links TRBV28 to TRBJ2-3; 7 positions match TRBD1. This CDR3 has 16 residues. Unmatched junction bases numbered 9, after V lost 5 bases and J lost 1 base. Looked up from germline, CDR1 is MDHEN and CDR2 is SYDVKM. CDR3 bases: TGTGCCAGCAGTCCGGGACAGAGCTCTGGCACAGATACGCAGTATTTT. Translation: CASSPGQSSGTDTQYF.

V and J are TRBV9 and TRBJ2-2; tentatively, D is TRBD1 or TRBD2 (5 bases each). Trimming cost V 0 bases and J 3 bases, with 12 bases left between them. The CDR3 runs to 16 residues. Germline V gene data show CDR1 as SGDLS and CDR2 as YYNGEE. The CDR3 coding sequence is TGTGCCAGCAGCGTAGCATCGGGGACCGACACCGGGGAGCTGTTTTTT. Encoded protein: CASSVASGTDTGELFF.

CDR3 coding DNA: TGTGCCAGCTCACCTTCAGGGGGAGACTACGAGCAGTACTTC. Its translation: CASSPSGGDYEQYF. This chain uses TRBV18 with TRBJ2-7, with 7 bases lining up with TRBD1. The V segment lost 3 bases and the J segment 3 bases; nucleotides outside the gene matches: 5. The CDR3 is 14 residues long. CDR1 KGHSH and CDR2 LQKENI come from the germline V gene.

On this clone itself: Other DNA sequences in this specimen translate into the identical CDR3. The gene calls are TRBV28 and TRBJ2-7; D gene unclear. Germline-derived CDR1 and CDR2 are MDHEN and SYDVKM. The CDR3 spans 12 residues. Trimming cost V 5 bases and J 3 bases, with 8 bases left between them. This CDR3 reads CASSPRIYEQYF. The CDR3 bases are TGTGCCAGCAGTCCACGAATCTACGAGCAGTACTTC.

CDR3 nucleotides: TGCGCCAGCAGCCAACAAGAGGCCCTGGACAGTGGGGGGAGGAATCAGCCCCAGCATTTT. Residues: CASSQQEALDSGGRNQPQHF. V gene TRBV4-1 combines with J gene TRBJ1-5; TRBD1 might be the D (6 bases). Germline V gives CDR1 MGHRA, CDR2 YSYEKL. CDR3 length equals 20 residues. V lost 2 bases and J 4 bases, leaving 27 bases between the germline ends.

V usage is TRBV27 and J usage is TRBJ2-2, with D maybe TRBD2 (7 bases). V gave up 6 bases and J gave up 6 bases, with 17 bases separating them. Germline V gene lookup returns CDR1 MNHEY and CDR2 SMNVEV (reference sequence). The CDR3 is 15 amino acids. CDR3 in DNA: TGTGCCAGCAGGGTCCGACGGGGGGCCCCCGGGGAGCTGTTTTTT. Residues: CASRVRRGAPGELFF.

The CDR3 DNA reads TGTGCCAGCAGCTTAAATAGCCGCGAGCAGTACTTC. Protein product: CASSLNSREQYF. The V gene is TRBV11-2, the J gene TRBJ2-7; D is ambiguous. Germline assignment: CDR1 SGHAT and CDR2 FQNNGV. The CDR3 covers 12 residues. Trimming cost V 2 bases and J 6 bases, with 8 bases left between them.

This sequence joins TRBV5-6 and TRBJ1-2; 8 bases match TRBD1. The V gene end was trimmed by 6 bases and the J gene end by 3 bases; junction bases not matched to a gene: 7. The CDR3 contains 14 residues. Germline V lookup: CDR1 SGHDT, CDR2 YYEEEE. Written as DNA, the CDR3 is TGTGCCAGCATCCGGACAGGGATGGACTATGGCTACACCTTC. It encodes CASIRTGMDYGYTF.

The chain joins TRBV27 to TRBJ2-3, with 7 bases fitting TRBD2. This CDR3 has 16 residues. Germline values: CDR1 MNHEY, CDR2 SMNVEV (reference sequence). The J segment lost 1 base and the V segment lost 4 bases, leaving 8 bases of the junction unmatched. The CDR3 here is CASSWQGGRGTDTQYF. CDR3 nucleotides: TGTGCCAGCAGTTGGCAGGGAGGGAGGGGCACAGATACGCAGTATTTT.

The rearrangement joins TRBV6-1 to TRBJ1-2, with D possibly TRBD1 on 6 matching bases. CDR1 is MNHNS, CDR2 SASEGT, per germline. V lost 6 bases, J lost 8 bases, and 13 bases lay in between. This CDR3 region has 12 residues. The CDR3 DNA reads as TGTGCCAGCAGGATCAACAGGGAAGGCTACACCTTC. Encoded protein: CASRINREGYTF.

The chain couples TRBV7-3 to TRBJ1-6, with 10 bases matching TRBD1. The germline V gene encodes CDR1 SGHTA and CDR2 FQGTGA. The CDR3 runs 15 residues. Trimming at V came to 3 bases and at J to 5 bases, leaving 1 base not matched to a gene. The CDR3 DNA is TGTGCCAGCAGCTTGACAGGGGGCGATAATTCACCCCTCCACTTT. This codes for CASSLTGGDNSPLHF.

This clone has just one count. V usage is TRBV9 and J usage is TRBJ2-3; TRBD1 aligns across 12 bases. CDR1 is SGDLS, CDR2 YYNGEE, per germline. The CDR3 is made up of 16 amino acids. V lost 2 bases to trimming and J lost 6 bases; unmatched junction nucleotides: 7. CDR3 region: CASSVTGTGGIDTQYF. In nucleotides, the CDR3 is TGTGCCAGCAGCGTCACCGGGACAGGGGGCATCGATACGCAGTATTTT.

V gene TRBV7-2 combines with J gene TRBJ2-7; TRBD2 is a possible D gene (7 bases). Between the trimmed V and J ends, which lost 0 bases and 4 bases, there was a span of 13 bases. The V gene's germline CDR1 is SGHTA and CDR2 FQGNSA. This CDR3 contains 15 residues. This chain's CDR3 is CASSLAWGGTYEQYF. The CDR3 region has the DNA TGTGCCAGCAGCTTAGCGTGGGGGGGGACATACGAGCAGTACTTC.

V is TRBV27 and J is TRBJ2-5; D is unclear. V was clipped by 5 bases and J by 7 bases, with 17 bases between them. The CDR3 contains 14 residues. Germline-derived CDR1 and CDR2 are MNHEY and SMNVEV (reference sequence). Written as DNA, the CDR3 is TGTGCCAGCAGTCTCCGACGGAGAGACGGGACCCAGTACTTC. The encoded protein is CASSLRRRDGTQYF.

The chain has TRBV29-1 and TRBJ2-1, with D perhaps matching TRBD1 or TRBD2 (5 bases each). V lost 3 bases and J 7 bases, leaving 22 bases between the germline ends. Germline V gene lookup returns CDR1 SQVTM and CDR2 ANQGSEA. The CDR3 extends over 16 amino acids. The CDR3 reads CSVDLAWGKTGNEQFF. In DNA, the CDR3 is TGCAGCGTTGATTTGGCTTGGGGGAAAACGGGGAATGAGCAGTTCTTC.

The V call is TRBV7-9, the J call TRBJ1-1; 7 nucleotides line up with TRBD1. In germline, CDR1 is SEHNR, CDR2 FQNEAQ (reference sequence). This CDR3 spans 14 amino acids. J lost 4 bases, V lost 0 bases, and 2 bases had no gene match. CDR3 nucleotides: TGTGCCAGCAGCTTAGCCAGGGGGGGCACTGAAGCTTTCTTT. Protein product: CASSLARGGTEAFF.

Turning to this clone: Other DNA sequences in this sample translate to the same CDR3. DNA of the CDR3: TGCGCCAGCAGCTTACGGAGCCAGAACACTGAAGCTTTCTTT. It yields the protein CASSLRSQNTEAFF. The V call is TRBV5-1, the J call TRBJ1-1; D ambiguous. The CDR3 runs to 14 residues. Trimming left V 2 bases short and J 1 base short, with 9 bases between. CDR1 SGHRS and CDR2 YFSETQ come from the germline V gene.

The genes are TRBV5-6 and TRBJ2-5, with 13 bases fitting TRBD2. Per the germline V gene, CDR1 is SGHDT and CDR2 is YYEEEE. V gave up 3 bases and J gave up 5 bases; unmatched junction bases: 4. The CDR3 loop spans 15 amino acids. The CDR3 DNA reads as TGTGCCAGCAGCTCGACTAGCGGGAGGTCGGAGACCCAGTACTTC. This gives the protein CASSSTSGRSETQYF.

This chain uses TRBV7-6 with TRBJ1-3, with 8 bases matching TRBD1. The CDR3 length is 15 residues. The junction had 4 bases not matched to a gene; V was cut back by 2 bases and J by 4 bases. In germline, CDR1 is SGHVS, CDR2 FNYEAQ. The DNA of the CDR3 is TGTGCCAGCAGCTTACAGGGGGCCTCAGGAAACACCATATATTTT. It is translated as CASSLQGASGNTIYF.

The chain joins TRBV6-5 to TRBJ2-2, with a weak D call TRBD1 (5 bases). Deletions cut 2 bases from V and 2 bases from J, with 6 bases between. Germline V CDR1 and CDR2: MNHEY, SVGAGI. CDR3 length: 14 residues. CDR3: CASSYDRNTGELFF. In nucleotides, the CDR3 is TGTGCCAGCAGTTACGACAGAAACACCGGGGAGCTGTTTTTT.

Concerning this clone: Relative to the germline gene, one junction end is altered; a read error may explain this. The chain links TRBV5-4 to TRBJ2-5; D gene unclear. CDR1 and CDR2 from the germline V gene are SGHNT and YYREEE (reference sequence). The CDR3 consists of 12 residues. The CDR3 DNA follows: TGTGCCAGCAGCTTGGATCAACTGTCTCAGGACTTC. As protein: CASSLDQLSQDF.

The chain carries TRBV5-4 and TRBJ1-1; tentative D call: TRBD1 (6 bases). Germline V gives CDR1 SGHNT, CDR2 YYREEE (reference sequence). Trimming stripped 1 base from V and 9 bases from J, with 13 bases between. This CDR3 contains 13 residues. CDR3 sequence: CASSLSGAGKAFF. As DNA, the CDR3 is TGTGCCAGCAGCTTGTCAGGGGCGGGGAAAGCTTTCTTT.